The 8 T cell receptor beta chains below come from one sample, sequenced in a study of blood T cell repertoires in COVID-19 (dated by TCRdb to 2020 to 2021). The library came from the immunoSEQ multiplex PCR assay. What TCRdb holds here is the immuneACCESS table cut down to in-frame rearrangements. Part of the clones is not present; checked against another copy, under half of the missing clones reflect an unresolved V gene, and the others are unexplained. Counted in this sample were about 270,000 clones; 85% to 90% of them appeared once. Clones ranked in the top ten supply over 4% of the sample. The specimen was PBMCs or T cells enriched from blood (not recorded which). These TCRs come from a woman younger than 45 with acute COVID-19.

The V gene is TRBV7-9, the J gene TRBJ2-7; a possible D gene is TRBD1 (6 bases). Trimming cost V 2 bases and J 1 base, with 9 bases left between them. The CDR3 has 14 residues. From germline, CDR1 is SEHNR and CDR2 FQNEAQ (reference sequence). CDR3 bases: TGTGCCAGCAGCTTAACAGGGCAGTCCTACGAGCAGTACTTC. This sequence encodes CASSLTGQSYEQYF.

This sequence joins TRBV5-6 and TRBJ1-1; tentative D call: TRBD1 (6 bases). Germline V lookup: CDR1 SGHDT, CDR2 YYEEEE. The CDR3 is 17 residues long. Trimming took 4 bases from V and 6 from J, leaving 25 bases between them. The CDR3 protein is CASSPQGWDPTQAEAFF. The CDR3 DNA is TGTGCCAGCAGCCCACAGGGTTGGGACCCCACACAAGCTGAAGCTTTCTTT.

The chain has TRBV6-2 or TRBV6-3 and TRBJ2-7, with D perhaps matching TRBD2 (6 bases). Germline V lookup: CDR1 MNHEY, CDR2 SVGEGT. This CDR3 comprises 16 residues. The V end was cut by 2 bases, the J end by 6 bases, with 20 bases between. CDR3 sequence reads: CASSYLFGRDDLEQYF. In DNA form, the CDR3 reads TGTGCCAGCAGTTACCTCTTCGGGCGGGACGATCTCGAGCAGTACTTC.

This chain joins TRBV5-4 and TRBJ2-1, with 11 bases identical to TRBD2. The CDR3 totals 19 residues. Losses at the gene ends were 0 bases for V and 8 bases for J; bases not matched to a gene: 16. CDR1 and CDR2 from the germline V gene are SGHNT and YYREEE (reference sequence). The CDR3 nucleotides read TGTGCCAGCAGCTTGGAGCCGGGACTAGCGGACCCGGACGTCGATGAGCAGTTCTTC. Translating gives CASSLEPGLADPDVDEQFF.

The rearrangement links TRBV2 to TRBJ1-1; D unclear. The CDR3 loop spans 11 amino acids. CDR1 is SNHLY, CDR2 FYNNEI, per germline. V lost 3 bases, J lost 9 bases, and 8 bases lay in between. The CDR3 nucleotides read TGTGCCAGCAGTGAGAGGGATAAAGCTTTCTTT. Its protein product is CASSERDKAFF.

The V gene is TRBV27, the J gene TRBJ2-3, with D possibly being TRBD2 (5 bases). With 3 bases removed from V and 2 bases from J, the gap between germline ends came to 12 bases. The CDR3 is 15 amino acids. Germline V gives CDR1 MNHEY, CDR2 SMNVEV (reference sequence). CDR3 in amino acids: CASSFGIGFTDTQYF. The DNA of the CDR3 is TGTGCCAGCAGTTTCGGGATAGGCTTCACAGATACGCAGTATTTT.

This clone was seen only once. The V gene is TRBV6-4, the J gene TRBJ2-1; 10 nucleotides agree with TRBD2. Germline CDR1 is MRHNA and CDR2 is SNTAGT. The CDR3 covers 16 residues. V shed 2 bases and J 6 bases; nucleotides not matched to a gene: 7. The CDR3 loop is CASSDGEASGSNEQFF. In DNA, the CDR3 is TGTGCCAGCAGTGACGGGGAGGCTAGCGGGAGCAATGAGCAGTTCTTC.

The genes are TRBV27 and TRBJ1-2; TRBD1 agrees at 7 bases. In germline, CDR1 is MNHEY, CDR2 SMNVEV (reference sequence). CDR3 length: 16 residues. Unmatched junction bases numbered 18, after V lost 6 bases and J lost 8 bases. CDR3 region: CASSSRDSRQSGGYTF. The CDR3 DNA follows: TGTGCCAGCAGCTCGAGGGACAGCCGACAATCGGGAGGCTACACCTTC.